The 31 T cell receptor beta chains in this list originate from one sample, sequenced in a study of tissue T cells after allogeneic stem cell transplantation. The time point here: mouse harvest day 7 after allogeneic transplant. The graft held 10^6 splenic CD5+ T cells and 10^7 T-cell-depleted bone marrow cells. The data were produced by immunoSEQ multiplex PCR, yet TCRdb's version contains in-frame clones alone and is incomplete. The table includes around 4,500 clones, approximately 60% detected once. Material: spleen. These TCRs come from a female BALB/c mouse given C57BL/6 T cells with graft-versus-host disease after an allogeneic hematopoietic cell transplant.

This clone has only a few counts. Any gene name here is a mouse gene name. The sequence runs out 1 residue before the end of the CDR3; the remainder is reconstructed from the germline J gene. The chain employs TRBV29 and TRBJ1-3, with D uncertain. V lost 3 bases to trimming and J lost 0 bases, with 6 bases between them. The CDR3 length is 14 residues. Germline assignment: CDR1 MSHET and CDR2 SYDVDS. The CDR3: CASSFPYSGNTLYF. The CDR3 bases that were read are TGTGCTAGCAGTTTCCCATATTCTGGAAATACGCTCTAT.

Concerning this clone: Germline and genes: mouse. Sequencing ends 1 residue short of the CDR3 end; the germline J gene provides the rest. This sequence joins TRBV26 and TRBJ1-1; possibly TRBD1 for D (5 bases). Between the trimmed V and J ends, which lost 3 bases and 4 bases, there was a span of 9 bases. Germline CDR1 KGHPV, CDR2 FQNQEV (reference sequence). The CDR3 consists of 13 residues. The sequenced CDR3 bases are TGTGCCAGCAGTCTCAGGGAGGGCACAGAAGTCTTC. Translated: CASSLREGTEVF. The CDR3 in its entirety is CASSLREGTEVFF.

Judged by abundance, this clone is medium-sized. The genes are named according to mouse. The read comes to an end 1 residue before the CDR3 does, leaving the germline J gene to fill in the end. This chain joins TRBV13-1 and TRBJ2-1; TRBD2 matches 10 bases. Germline V lookup: CDR1 NSHNY, CDR2 SYGAGN. The trim removed 1 base at V and 3 bases at J, leaving 1 base unmatched. There are 15 residues in the CDR3. Incomplete CDR3 DNA: TGTGCCAGCAGTGATTGGACTGGGGGCTATGCTGAGCAGTTC. Protein sequence: CASSDWTGGYAEQF. The complete CDR3 reads CASSDWTGGYAEQFF.

This clone appeared a few times. The gene names given are mouse names. The CDR3 goes on 1 residue after the read ends, and that part is filled in from the germline J gene. The chain couples TRBV26 to TRBJ2-7; the D gene is possibly TRBD1 (6 bases). CDR1 and CDR2 from the germline V gene are KGHPV and FQNQEV (reference sequence). The CDR3 consists of 14 residues. With 2 bases removed from V and 0 bases from J, the gap between germline ends came to 8 bases. CDR3: CASSLGQSSYEQYF. The sequenced part of the CDR3 DNA is TGTGCCAGCAGTCTGGGACAGAGCTCCTATGAACAGTAC.

Of note for this clone: Mouse gene names apply. Sequencing ends 1 residue short of the CDR3 end; the germline J gene provides the rest. This sequence joins TRBV26 and TRBJ1-2, with TRBD1 matching 7 bases. The trim removed 2 bases at V and 2 bases at J, leaving 5 bases unmatched. This CDR3 has 15 residues. Germline V CDR1 and CDR2: KGHPV, FQNQEV (reference sequence). The CDR3: CASSLGGGANSDYTF. CDR3 DNA, as far as it was read: TGTGCCAGCAGTCTGGGAGGGGGCGCGAACTCCGACTACACC.

This clone appeared a few times. A far larger clone is one nucleotide away, so this likely arose from a read error. Genes and germline are mouse. The CDR3 end lies 1 residue beyond the end of the read and is filled in from the germline J gene. The J gene is TRBJ2-7, the V gene TRBV13-1; 8 bases fit TRBD2. This CDR3 is 15 amino acids long. V lost 0 bases and J lost 6; bases outside the gene matches: 8. Germline values: CDR1 NSHNY, CDR2 SYGAGN. The CDR3 loop reads CASSDGGRGGLEQYF. CDR3 DNA, as far as it was read: TGTGCCAGCAGTGATGGGGGACGGGGGGGGCTTGAACAGTAC.

A remark on this clone: Genes and germline are mouse. Read sequence stops 1 residue before the CDR3 end, and the germline J gene provides the missing end. The chain has TRBV2 and TRBJ2-2; 8 bases are a match to TRBD2. The trim removed 2 bases at V and 6 bases at J, leaving 5 bases unmatched. The CDR3 is 15 residues long. From germline, CDR1 is LGHNA and CDR2 YSYQKL. The chain's CDR3 is CASSQQGGAAGQLYF. CDR3 bases read: TGTGCCAGCAGCCAACAAGGGGGGGCGGCCGGGCAGCTCTAC. The full variable domain, its missing parts supplied by reference TRBV2 and TRBJ2-2, is DPKIIQKPKYLVAVTGSEKILICEQYLGHNAMYWYRQSAKKPLEFMFSYSYQKLMDNQTASSRFQPQSSKKNHLDLQITALKPDDSATYFCASSQQGGAAGQLYFGEGSKLTVL.

Regarding this clone: The genes and germline here are from mouse. The CDR3 end falls 1 residue outside the read, so it is completed with the germline J gene. V usage is TRBV23 and J usage is TRBJ1-4; no DNA check was done on the table's D call, TRBD1. Germline CDR1 reads KGHTA; CDR2 reads FQNQQP. The CDR3 runs 12 residues. The CDR3 protein is CSSSLQNERLFF. The sequenced part of the CDR3 DNA is TGCTCCAGCAGCCTACAGAACGAAAGATTATTT. The full variable domain, rest sourced from reference TRBV23 and TRBJ1-4, is DAAVTQKPRYLIKMKGQEAEMKCIPEKGHTAVFWYQQKQSKELKFLIYFQNQQPLDQIDMVKERFSAVCPSSSLCSLGIRTCEAEDSALYLCSSSLQNERLFFGHGTKLSVL.

On this clone: Here the gene names and germline are mouse. The read ends 1 residue early relative to the CDR3; the germline J gene fills the gap. The rearrangement links TRBV14 to TRBJ2-7; the match to TRBD1 covers 9 bases. With 5 bases clipped from V and 6 bases from J, the junction kept 3 bases outside the gene matches. This CDR3 spans 12 amino acids. The V gene's germline CDR1 is SGHDT and CDR2 FRDEAV. The sequenced part of the CDR3 DNA is TGTGCCAGCAGCCGACAGGGGGTTGAACAGTAC. It is translated as CASSRQGVEQY. The entire CDR3 sequence reads CASSRQGVEQYF.

About this clone: Genes and germline are mouse. The DNA ends 1 residue before the CDR3 does, and the rest of the CDR3 is filled in from the germline J gene. V and J are TRBV1 and TRBJ1-4, with TRBD1 as a possible D gene (6 bases). The V and J ends lost 2 bases and 0 bases respectively, with 10 bases between them. Per germline, CDR1 NSQYPW and CDR2 LRSPGD (reference sequence). There are 16 residues in the CDR3. CDR3 DNA, as far as it was read: TGCACCTGCAGTGCAACCGGGACACTTTCCAACGAAAGATTATTT. It yields the protein CTCSATGTLSNERLF. The entire CDR3 reads CTCSATGTLSNERLFF.

Details on this clone: The listed genes are named as in mouse. The CDR3 is cut off 1 residue early in the read; its end comes from the germline J gene. J is TRBJ1-1 and V is TRBV13-2; D may be TRBD1 (6 bases). The CDR3 has 15 residues. Germline V CDR1 and CDR2: NNHNN, SYGAGS (reference sequence). Trimming took off 0 bases at V and 4 bases at J, with 13 bases between the two ends. The CDR3 sequence: CASGDAGEEGTEVFF. CDR3 bases read: TGTGCCAGCGGTGATGCAGGGGAGGAGGGCACAGAAGTCTTC.

On this clone: These gene names are mouse names. Read sequence stops 1 residue before the CDR3 end, and the germline J gene provides the missing end. J is TRBJ2-5 and V is TRBV1; D may be TRBD2 (6 bases). The CDR3 covers 15 residues. Trimming cost V 0 bases and J 2 bases, with 9 bases left between them. Germline V CDR1 and CDR2: NSQYPW, LRSPGD (reference sequence). The CDR3 is CTCSADSGGQDTQYF. CDR3 DNA (partial): TGCACCTGCAGTGCAGATTCGGGGGGCCAAGACACCCAGTAC.

In regard to this clone: Genes here carry mouse names. The sequenced fragment ends 1 residue before the CDR3 boundary, so the rest is inferred from the germline J gene. The chain recombines TRBV29 with TRBJ1-1; 7 nucleotides align to TRBD1. CDR1 MSHET and CDR2 SYDVDS come from the germline V gene. J gave up 3 bases and V 6 bases, and 4 bases lay outside the gene matches. CDR3 length equals 13 residues. Partial CDR3 DNA: TGTGCTAGCAGCGGGGGACAGCACACAGAAGTCTTC. It translates to CASSGGQHTEVF. Given in full, the CDR3 is CASSGGQHTEVFF.

Details on this clone: The germline and genes are mouse ones. The read terminates 1 residue ahead of where the CDR3 ends, so the germline J gene completes it. This chain links TRBV13-2 with TRBJ1-1; TRBD1 aligns across 9 bases. The CDR3 is 16 amino acids. The J segment lost 0 bases and the V segment lost 3 bases, leaving 6 bases of the junction unmatched. CDR1 and CDR2 from the germline V gene are NNHNN and SYGAGS (reference sequence). The CDR3 sequence: CASGAPGQGSNTEVFF. The sequenced CDR3 bases are TGTGCCAGCGGTGCACCGGGACAGGGTTCAAACACAGAAGTCTTC.

Concerning this clone: Genes and germline are mouse. The CDR3 end lies 1 residue beyond the end of the read and is filled in from the germline J gene. V and J are TRBV20 and TRBJ2-2, with no clear D. Trimming stripped 1 base from V and 4 bases from J, with 4 bases between. Germline CDR1 GFQATS, CDR2 STVNSAI. The CDR3 consists of 12 residues. The CDR3: CGARASTGQLYF. Partial CDR3 DNA: TGTGGTGCTAGGGCCAGCACCGGGCAGCTCTAC.

Concerning this clone: Gene names follow the mouse nomenclature. With the read ending 1 residue before the CDR3 end, the germline J gene is used to fill in that end. The rearrangement links TRBV29 to TRBJ2-5; D is unresolved. The V gene's germline CDR1 is MSHET and CDR2 SYDVDS. Deletions cut 3 bases from V and 0 bases from J, with 1 base between. This CDR3 comprises 12 residues. The CDR3 DNA, read in part, is TGTGCTAGCAGTTTCAACCAAGACACCCAGTAC. Translated: CASSFNQDTQY. The whole CDR3 reads CASSFNQDTQYF.

For this clone: Mouse germline and gene names are used. The sequenced CDR3 bases are TGTGCCAGCAGCTTCTGGGGGGCCACCGGGCAGCTCTAC. It specifies CASSFWGATGQLY. The whole CDR3 protein is CASSFWGATGQLYF. This chain uses TRBV3 with TRBJ2-2, with 8 bases lining up with TRBD2. The observed sequence ends 1 residue before the CDR3 terminus, with the missing tail filled in from the germline J gene. The CDR3 totals 14 residues. Trimming took 3 bases from V and 4 from J; bases not matched to a gene: 1. CDR1 SNHLY and CDR2 FYNGKV come from the germline V gene (reference sequence).

With regard to this clone: Any gene name here is a mouse gene name. The CDR3 spells CTCSDRGGDTQYF. Partial CDR3 DNA: TGCACCTGCAGTGACAGGGGAGGGGACACCCAGTAC. The chain links TRBV1 to TRBJ2-5, with 7 bases aligning to TRBD1. The read ends 1 residue shy of where the CDR3 ends; the end is completed using the germline J gene. This CDR3 is 13 amino acids long. J was trimmed by 6 bases and V by 4 bases; bases with no gene match: 4. Germline V gives CDR1 NSQYPW, CDR2 LRSPGD (reference sequence).

To note about this clone: Gene and germline names: mouse. The read terminates 1 residue ahead of where the CDR3 ends, so the germline J gene completes it. The chain is built from TRBV1 and TRBJ2-4, with D possibly called TRBD1 or TRBD2 (6 bases each). Germline V CDR1 and CDR2: NSQYPW, LRSPGD (reference sequence). Trimming cost V 0 bases and J 0 bases, with 10 bases left between them. CDR3 length: 16 residues. The CDR3 here is CTCSAEGASSQNTLYF. The DNA read from the CDR3 is TGCACCTGCAGTGCAGAGGGGGCGTCTAGTCAAAACACCTTGTAC.

This clone was seen only a few times. Mouse germline and gene names are used. The CDR3 end falls 1 residue outside the read, so it is completed with the germline J gene. The chain recombines TRBV20 with TRBJ1-1, with 11 bases identical to TRBD1. J lost 8 bases, V lost 0 bases, and 5 bases had no gene match. CDR3 size: 14 residues. CDR1 is GFQATS, CDR2 STVNSAI, per germline. The CDR3 here is CGARDWDRGREVFF. The sequenced part of the CDR3 DNA is TGTGGTGCTAGGGACTGGGACAGGGGGAGGGAAGTCTTC.

Points on this clone: These gene names are mouse names. The sequence runs out 1 residue before the end of the CDR3; the remainder is reconstructed from the germline J gene. The chain carries TRBV23 and TRBJ1-4; whether TRBD1, the table's D call, matches the DNA was not checked. This CDR3 contains 14 residues. Per the germline V gene, CDR1 is KGHTA and CDR2 is FQNQQP. Incomplete CDR3 DNA: TGCTCCAGCAGTCCACAGGGGATCAACGAAAGATTATTT. Translation gives CSSSPQGINERLF. The full CDR3 protein is CSSSPQGINERLFF.

About this clone: Genes here carry mouse names. Read sequence stops 1 residue before the CDR3 end, and the germline J gene provides the missing end. This chain connects TRBV13-1 to TRBJ2-7; D gene unclear. Germline assignment: CDR1 NSHNY and CDR2 SYGAGN. Trimming stripped 2 bases from V and 5 bases from J, with 5 bases between. This CDR3 is 11 amino acids long. The CDR3 sequence: CASSERHEQYF. Partial CDR3 DNA: TGTGCCAGCAGTGAAAGACATGAACAGTAC.

Worth noting for this clone: The gene names given are mouse names. The DNA ends 1 residue before the CDR3 does, and the rest of the CDR3 is filled in from the germline J gene. V usage is TRBV26 and J usage is TRBJ2-5; TRBD2 matches at 14 bases. Germline V CDR1 and CDR2: KGHPV, FQNQEV (reference sequence). The CDR3 spans 16 residues. Losses at the gene ends were 6 bases for V and 4 bases for J; bases not matched to a gene: 6. This chain's CDR3 is CASRQGLGGRKDTQYF. The covered CDR3 bases are TGTGCCAGCAGGCAGGGACTGGGGGGGCGCAAAGACACCCAGTAC.

Comment on this clone: Germline and genes here are mouse. The CDR3 end is not reached by the read, which stops 1 residue before it; the germline J gene fills it in. The rearrangement links TRBV31 to TRBJ1-1, with 8 bases that match TRBD1. CDR1 and CDR2 from the germline V gene are GKSSPN and SITVG. V trimming: 0 bases; J trimming: 4 bases; junction bases outside the gene matches: 1. This CDR3 is 13 amino acids long. Partial CDR3 DNA: TGTGCCTGGAGTCTACAGGGGGGCACAGAAGTCTTC. This translates into CAWSLQGGTEVF. From start to end, the CDR3 is CAWSLQGGTEVFF.

In regard to this clone: Gene names follow the mouse nomenclature. The DNA ends 1 residue before the CDR3 does, and the rest of the CDR3 is filled in from the germline J gene. This chain links TRBV13-3 with TRBJ1-4; TRBD1 aligns across 9 bases. The V gene end was trimmed by 5 bases and the J gene end by 4 bases; junction bases not matched to a gene: 3. Germline V gene data show CDR1 as NNHDY and CDR2 as SYVADS. This CDR3 is built from 14 residues. This chain's CDR3 is CASSRDRDNERLFF. Partial CDR3 DNA: TGTGCCAGCAGCCGGGACAGGGACAACGAAAGATTATTT.

About this clone itself: Genes and germline come from the mouse. The CDR3 extends 1 residue past the end of the read, so its final part is completed from the germline J gene. J is TRBJ2-1 and V is TRBV12-1; 11 nucleotides line up with TRBD2. Germline CDR1 and CDR2: SGHSN and HYEKVE. CDR3 length: 15 residues. With 2 bases clipped from V and 3 bases from J, the junction kept 2 bases outside the gene matches. The CDR3 spells CASSPGLGGYAEQFF. The part of the CDR3 DNA that was read is TGTGCCAGCTCTCCTGGACTGGGGGGCTATGCTGAGCAGTTC.

This clone is termed large (0.1 to 1%). Germline and genes: mouse. The read comes to an end 1 residue before the CDR3 does, leaving the germline J gene to fill in the end. V and J are TRBV17 and TRBJ2-7; 9 bases map to TRBD1. V shed 4 bases and J 7 bases; nucleotides not matched to a gene: 5. In germline, CDR1 is MNHDT, CDR2 YYDKIL. The CDR3 has 13 amino acids. The sequenced part of the CDR3 DNA is TGTGCTAGCAGTAACAGGGGGCCGAAGGAACAGTAC. This translates into CASSNRGPKEQY. The full CDR3 is CASSNRGPKEQYF.

Remarks on this clone: Genes and germline are mouse. The read finishes 1 residue shy of the CDR3 end, and the germline J gene is used to complete it. The chain employs TRBV2 and TRBJ1-2; D possibly corresponds to TRBD1 (5 bases). Trimming pared 0 bases from V and 2 bases from J, leaving 7 bases between. CDR3 length equals 14 residues. CDR1 is LGHNA, CDR2 YSYQKL, per germline. The CDR3 region is CASSQEAGNSDYTF. The sequenced part of the CDR3 DNA is TGTGCCAGCAGCCAAGAGGCAGGGAACTCCGACTACACC.

On this clone: Gene names follow the mouse nomenclature. The CDR3 is cut off 1 residue early in the read; its end comes from the germline J gene. The rearrangement uses TRBV20 and TRBJ2-1; TRBD2 matches at 9 bases. V was pared by 5 bases and J by 4 bases, with 3 bases of the junction left unmatched. Per germline, CDR1 GFQATS and CDR2 STVNSAI. The CDR3 is made up of 13 amino acids. CDR3 DNA, as far as it was read: TGTGGTGCTTCTGGGGGGGGGTATGCTGAGCAGTTC. Translated, it gives CGASGGGYAEQF. The whole CDR3 sequence reads CGASGGGYAEQFF.

This clone showed up just once. All gene names here are mouse names. The read ends 1 residue shy of where the CDR3 ends; the end is completed using the germline J gene. The chain joins TRBV13-2 to TRBJ2-4, with 7 bases aligning to TRBD2. V lost 0 bases, J lost 0 bases, and 1 base stayed unmatched. There are 15 residues in the CDR3. Germline-derived CDR1 and CDR2 are NNHNN and SYGAGS (reference sequence). CDR3 bases read: TGTGCCAGCGGTGATGGGGGGGGGAGTCAAAACACCTTGTAC. It yields the protein CASGDGGGSQNTLY. The whole CDR3 sequence is CASGDGGGSQNTLYF.

Of note for this clone: The genes are named according to mouse. The read ends 1 residue early relative to the CDR3; the germline J gene fills the gap. The chain joins TRBV12-1 to TRBJ1-1; weak D call: TRBD1 (5 bases). CDR1 is SGHSN and CDR2 is HYEKVE in the germline V gene. The CDR3 is 12 residues long. Trimming pared 0 bases from V and 10 bases from J, leaving 11 bases between. The DNA read from the CDR3 is TGTGCCAGCTCTCTCGATGGGGCAGGAGTCTTC. Translating it yields CASSLDGAGVF. Given in full, the CDR3 is CASSLDGAGVFF.